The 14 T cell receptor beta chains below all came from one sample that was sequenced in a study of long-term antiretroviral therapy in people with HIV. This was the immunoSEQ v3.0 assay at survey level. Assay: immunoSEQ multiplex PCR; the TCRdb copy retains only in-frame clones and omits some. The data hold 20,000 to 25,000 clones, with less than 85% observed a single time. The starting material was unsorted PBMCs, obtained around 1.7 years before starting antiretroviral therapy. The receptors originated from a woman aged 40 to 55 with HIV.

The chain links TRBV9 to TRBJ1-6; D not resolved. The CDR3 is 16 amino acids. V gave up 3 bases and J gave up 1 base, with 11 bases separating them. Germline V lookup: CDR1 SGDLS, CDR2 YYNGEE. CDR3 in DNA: TGTGCCAGCAGCGCACGGGAGGGATCCTATAATTCACCCCTCCACTTT. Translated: CASSAREGSYNSPLHF.

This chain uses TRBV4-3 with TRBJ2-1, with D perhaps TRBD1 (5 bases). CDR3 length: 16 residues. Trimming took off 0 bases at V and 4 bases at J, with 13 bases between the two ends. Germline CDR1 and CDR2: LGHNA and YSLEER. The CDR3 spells CASSQDSVGAYNEQFF. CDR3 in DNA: TGCGCCAGCAGCCAAGATTCGGTAGGGGCTTACAATGAGCAGTTCTTC.

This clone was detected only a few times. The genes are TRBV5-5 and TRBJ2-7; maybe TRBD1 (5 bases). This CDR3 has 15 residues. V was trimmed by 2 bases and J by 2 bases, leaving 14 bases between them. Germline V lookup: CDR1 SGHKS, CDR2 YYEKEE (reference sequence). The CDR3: CASSFSWTQTYEQYF. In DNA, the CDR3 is TGTGCCAGCAGCTTCTCCTGGACACAGACCTACGAGCAGTACTTC.

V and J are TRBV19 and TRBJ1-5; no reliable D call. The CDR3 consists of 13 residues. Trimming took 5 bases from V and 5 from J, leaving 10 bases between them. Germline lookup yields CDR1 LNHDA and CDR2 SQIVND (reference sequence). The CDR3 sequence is CASSGRRDQPQHF. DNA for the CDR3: TGTGCCAGTAGTGGGAGAAGGGATCAGCCCCAGCATTTT. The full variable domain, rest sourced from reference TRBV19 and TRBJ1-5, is DGGITQSPKYLFRKEGQNVTLSCEQNLNHDAMYWYRQDPGQGLRLIYYSQIVNDFQKGDIAEGYSVSREKKESFPLTVTSAQKNPTAFYLCASSGRRDQPQHFGDGTRLSIL.

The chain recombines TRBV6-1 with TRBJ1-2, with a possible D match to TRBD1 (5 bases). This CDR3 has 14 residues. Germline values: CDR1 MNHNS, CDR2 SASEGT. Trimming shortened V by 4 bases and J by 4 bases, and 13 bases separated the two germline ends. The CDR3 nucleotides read TGTGCCAGCAGTGGGGGAGGTGGGGCCTATGGCTACACCTTC. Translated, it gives CASSGGGGAYGYTF.

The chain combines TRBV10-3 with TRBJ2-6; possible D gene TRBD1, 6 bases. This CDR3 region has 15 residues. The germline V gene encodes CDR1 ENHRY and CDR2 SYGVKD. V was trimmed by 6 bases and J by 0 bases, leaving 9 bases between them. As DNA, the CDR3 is TGTGCCATCAGCGGGGACACCTCTGGGGCCAACGTCCTGACTTTC. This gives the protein CAISGDTSGANVLTF.

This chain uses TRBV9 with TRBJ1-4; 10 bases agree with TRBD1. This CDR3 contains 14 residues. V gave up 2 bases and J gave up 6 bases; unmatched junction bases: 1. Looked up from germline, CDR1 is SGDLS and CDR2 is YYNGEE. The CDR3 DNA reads TGTGCCAGCAGCGTGGGGACAGGGGATGAAAAACTGTTTTTT. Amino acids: CASSVGTGDEKLFF. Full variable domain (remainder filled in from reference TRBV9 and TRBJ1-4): DSGVTQTPKHLITATGQRVTLRCSPRSGDLSVYWYQQSLDQGLQFLIQYYNGEERAKGNILERFSAQQFPDLHSELNLSSLELGDSALYFCASSVGTGDEKLFFGSGTQLSVL.

CDR3 sequence reads: CASTLANANTGELFF. For the CDR3, the DNA is TGTGCCAGTACACTAGCGAACGCGAACACCGGGGAGCTGTTTTTT. The chain couples TRBV6-1 to TRBJ2-2, with 7 nucleotides matching TRBD2. The CDR3 runs to 15 residues. J gave up 0 bases and V 9 bases, and 7 bases lay outside the gene matches. Per the germline V gene, CDR1 is MNHNS and CDR2 is SASEGT.

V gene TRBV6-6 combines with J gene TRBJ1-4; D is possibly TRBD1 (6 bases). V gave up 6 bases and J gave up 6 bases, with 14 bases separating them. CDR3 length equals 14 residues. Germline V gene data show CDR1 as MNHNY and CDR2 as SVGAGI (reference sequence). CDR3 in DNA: TGTGCCAGCAGGACCGGAGGGGGTGATGAAAAACTGTTTTTT. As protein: CASRTGGGDEKLFF.

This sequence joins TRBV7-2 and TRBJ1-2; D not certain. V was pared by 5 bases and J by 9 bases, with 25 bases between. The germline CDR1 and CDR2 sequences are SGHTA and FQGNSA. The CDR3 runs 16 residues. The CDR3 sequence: CASSPDSRGLTISYTF. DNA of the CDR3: TGTGCCAGCAGCCCCGATTCGCGTGGACTTACTATTAGCTACACCTTC.

The CDR3 loop reads CASSQQQGLGAEAFF. CDR3 in DNA: TGTGCCAGCAGTCAGCAACAGGGGCTTGGGGCTGAAGCTTTCTTT. The chain has TRBV2 and TRBJ1-1, with 7 bases lining up with TRBD1. CDR3 size: 15 residues. The germline CDR1 and CDR2 sequences are SNHLY and FYNNEI. V lost 5 bases, J lost 6 bases, and 12 bases stayed unmatched.

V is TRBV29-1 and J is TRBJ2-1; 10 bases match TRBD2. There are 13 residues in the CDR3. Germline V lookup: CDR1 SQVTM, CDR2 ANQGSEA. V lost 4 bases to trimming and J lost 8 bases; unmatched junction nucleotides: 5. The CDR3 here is CSVALAGPDEQFF. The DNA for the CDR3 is TGCAGCGTTGCACTAGCGGGACCGGATGAGCAGTTCTTC.

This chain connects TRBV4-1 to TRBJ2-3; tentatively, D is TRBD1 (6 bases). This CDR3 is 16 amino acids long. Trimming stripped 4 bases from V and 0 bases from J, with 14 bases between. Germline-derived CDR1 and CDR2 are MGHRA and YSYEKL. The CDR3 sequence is CASSRRGGFSTDTQYF. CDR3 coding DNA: TGCGCCAGCAGCCGAAGAGGGGGTTTTAGCACAGATACGCAGTATTTT.

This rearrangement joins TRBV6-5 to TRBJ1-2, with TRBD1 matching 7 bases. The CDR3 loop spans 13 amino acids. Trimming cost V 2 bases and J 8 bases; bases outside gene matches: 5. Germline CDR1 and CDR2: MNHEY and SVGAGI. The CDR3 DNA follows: TGTGCCAGCAGTTACGGCGGGACAGAAGGCTACACCTTC. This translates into CASSYGGTEGYTF.